Each of the 16 T cell receptor beta chains below was sequenced from the same sample in a study of blood T cell repertoires in COVID-19. Here immunoSEQ multiplex PCR was the method, and the copy in TCRdb shows in-frame clones only, minus some. The sample has some 29,000 clones, around 89% seen once. Sequences were obtained from peripheral blood. These receptors were obtained from a human donor in a cohort sampled during active COVID-19.

V is TRBV11-1 and J is TRBJ2-2; a weak D match, TRBD1 (5 bases). This CDR3 comprises 16 residues. Germline-derived CDR1 and CDR2 are SGHAT and FQDESV (reference sequence). The V end lost 2 bases, the J end lost 0 bases, and 10 bases lay between the germline ends. The CDR3 spells CASSLSRTSNTGELFF. DNA for the CDR3: TGTGCCAGCAGCTTAAGTAGGACATCGAACACCGGGGAGCTGTTTTTT.

The chain couples TRBV11-1 to TRBJ2-2; TRBD2 matches at 8 bases. Germline V lookup: CDR1 SGHAT, CDR2 FQDESV (reference sequence). The CDR3 sequence is 14 residues long. Trimming took 8 bases from V and 3 from J; bases not matched to a gene: 5. The CDR3 DNA reads TGTGCCAGCTCACCTAGCGGGTACACCGGGGAGCTGTTTTTT. This translates into CASSPSGYTGELFF. Filled out from reference TRBV11-1 and TRBJ2-2, the complete variable domain reads EAEVAQSPRYKITEKSQAVAFWCDPISGHATLYWYRQILGQGPELLVQFQDESVVDDSQLPKDRFSAERLKGVDSTLKIQPAELGDSAMYLCASSPSGYTGELFFGEGSRLTVL.

The V call is TRBV18, the J call TRBJ1-2; 9 bases fit TRBD1. The V gene end was trimmed by 3 bases and the J gene end by 1 base; junction bases not matched to a gene: 6. Germline-derived CDR1 and CDR2 are KGHSH and LQKENI. This CDR3 has 16 amino acids. This chain's CDR3 is CASSPPGGQGNYGYTF. CDR3 sequence (DNA): TGTGCCAGCTCACCTCCCGGGGGACAGGGTAACTATGGCTACACCTTC.

The J gene is TRBJ1-1, the V gene TRBV6-2 or TRBV6-3; D is perhaps TRBD1 (5 bases). V lost 6 bases to trimming and J lost 8 bases, with 10 bases between them. The CDR3 length is 11 residues. The germline gives CDR1 MNHEY, CDR2 SVGEGT. CDR3 in amino acids: CASRYGGEAFF. The CDR3 DNA follows: TGTGCCAGCAGGTACGGGGGGGAAGCTTTCTTT.

This sequence joins TRBV2 and TRBJ2-6; D is unclear. The germline V and J ends were trimmed by 3 bases and 2 bases, with 8 bases remaining between them. The CDR3 has 15 residues. In germline, CDR1 is SNHLY, CDR2 FYNNEI. CDR3 coding DNA: TGTGCCAGCAGTGACCTAGTACCTGGGGCCAACGTCCTGACTTTC. It is translated as CASSDLVPGANVLTF.

This chain uses TRBV5-1 with TRBJ1-4, with D possibly matching TRBD1 (5 bases). V was clipped by 4 bases and J by 5 bases, with 15 bases between them. From germline, CDR1 is SGHRS and CDR2 YFSETQ. The CDR3 covers 15 residues. CDR3 region: CASSPGGSGNEKLFF. Here the CDR3 DNA reads TGCGCCAGCAGCCCGGGGGGTTCAGGGAATGAAAAACTGTTTTTT. Full variable domain (missing parts from reference TRBV5-1 and TRBJ1-4): KAGVTQTPRYLIKTRGQQVTLSCSPISGHRSVSWYQQTPGQGLQFLFEYFSETQRNKGNFPGRFSGRQFSNSRSEMNVSTLELGDSALYLCASSPGGSGNEKLFFGSGTQLSVL.

This chain connects TRBV29-1 to TRBJ1-2; D unresolved. CDR1 and CDR2 from the germline V gene are SQVTM and ANQGSEA. There are 11 residues in the CDR3. The germline V and J ends were trimmed by 7 bases and 1 base, with 7 bases remaining between them. This chain's CDR3 is CSGHSNYGYTF. In DNA form, the CDR3 reads TGCAGCGGTCACAGTAACTATGGCTACACCTTC.

The J gene is TRBJ2-1, the V gene TRBV2, with 8 nucleotides matching TRBD1. The CDR3 contains 17 residues. V gave up 0 bases and J gave up 8 bases; unmatched junction bases: 12. From germline, CDR1 is SNHLY and CDR2 FYNNEI. The CDR3 bases are TGTGCCAGCAGTGAAGCTGAGGGACAGGTTGGATTGGATGAGCAGTTCTTC. Amino acids: CASSEAEGQVGLDEQFF.

J is TRBJ1-3 and V is TRBV20-1; D remains ambiguous. The V end was cut by 6 bases, the J end by 0 bases, with 3 bases between. The CDR3 contains 11 residues. The germline CDR1 and CDR2 sequences are DFQATT and SNEGSKA (reference sequence). As DNA, the CDR3 is TGCAGTGCATACTCTGGAAACACCATATATTTT. Amino acid sequence: CSAYSGNTIYF.

The CDR3 is CASSTPLDSQETQYF. CDR3 DNA: TGTGCCAGCAGTACCCCCTTGGACAGCCAAGAGACCCAGTACTTC. The chain links TRBV6-2 or TRBV6-3 to TRBJ2-5; perhaps TRBD1 as D (6 bases). V gave up 5 bases and J gave up 1 base, with 14 bases separating them. The CDR3 length is 15 residues. Germline V gives CDR1 MNHEY, CDR2 SVGEGT.

CDR3 in DNA: TGTGCCAGCAGCCGTAGCGGGGCCACCTACAATGAGCAGTTCTTC. Translating gives CASSRSGATYNEQFF. The chain is built from TRBV5-4 and TRBJ2-1, with TRBD2 matching 8 bases. J was trimmed by 2 bases and V by 4 bases; bases with no gene match: 5. Germline-derived CDR1 and CDR2 are SGHNT and YYREEE (reference sequence). The length of the CDR3 is 15 residues. The complete variable domain, with remaining parts taken from reference TRBV5-4 and TRBJ2-1, reads ETGVTQSPTHLIKTRGQQVTLRCSSQSGHNTVSWYQQALGQGPQFIFQYYREEENGRGNFPPRFSGLQFPNYSSELNVNALELDDSALYLCASSRSGATYNEQFFGPGTRLTVL.

The rearrangement joins TRBV27 to TRBJ1-2, with D possibly matching TRBD1 (6 bases). The CDR3 totals 17 residues. V lost 2 bases and J 4 bases, leaving 20 bases between the germline ends. From germline, CDR1 is MNHEY and CDR2 SMNVEV (reference sequence). CDR3 loop: CASSLRTATVKPYGYTF. In DNA form, the CDR3 reads TGTGCCAGCAGTTTAAGGACAGCCACCGTCAAGCCCTATGGCTACACCTTC.

V usage is TRBV21-1 and J usage is TRBJ2-7; the table gives TRBD2 as D, unverified against the DNA. TRBV21-1 is shown as a pseudogene. The CDR3 covers 20 residues. The CDR3 DNA follows: TGTGCCAGCCGCTTCCCTCGCCGGCAGGATCGGAGTTGGAGGGTCTACGAGCAGTACTTC. This encodes CASRFPRRQDRSWRVYEQYF.

The rearrangement links TRBV5-1 to TRBJ1-1; 7 bases fit TRBD1. Germline lookup yields CDR1 SGHRS and CDR2 YFSETQ. V trimming: 6 bases; J trimming: 5 bases; junction bases outside the gene matches: 10. The CDR3 covers 14 residues. The chain's CDR3 is CASNSGSGGTEAFF. The CDR3 DNA sequence: TGCGCCAGCAATAGTGGATCAGGGGGTACTGAAGCTTTCTTT.

The chain is built from TRBV6-5 and TRBJ1-2; D might be TRBD1 (6 bases). The ends were cut back, 7 bases at V and 7 bases at J, with 22 bases in the middle. The CDR3 loop spans 15 amino acids. CDR1 and CDR2 from the germline V gene are MNHEY and SVGAGI. CDR3 DNA sequence: TGTGCCAGCACAAACCTGGCGGGGGGCCCTCGTGGCTACACCTTC. This codes for CASTNLAGGPRGYTF.

The chain carries TRBV6-4 and TRBJ2-2; D is possibly TRBD1 (6 bases). This CDR3 contains 17 residues. V shed 0 bases and J shed 3 bases, with 14 bases lying between them. Germline V gives CDR1 MRHNA, CDR2 SNTAGT. CDR3 nucleotide sequence: TGTGCCAGCAGTGACTCAGGCAGGGGTAGCGACACCGGGGAGCTGTTTTTT. It encodes CASSDSGRGSDTGELFF.